Each of the 26 T cell receptor beta chains below was sequenced from the same sample in a study of blood T cell repertoires in COVID-19. Assay: immunoSEQ multiplex PCR; the TCRdb copy retains only in-frame clones and omits some. Counted here are nearly 15,000 clones, over 70% occurring once; the ten biggest clones make up approximately 13%. Material: peripheral blood. Source of these receptors: a man aged 60 to 69 with acute or convalescent COVID-19.

This chain links TRBV5-1 with TRBJ2-5; D is possibly TRBD1 (5 bases). This CDR3 comprises 14 residues. The germline CDR1 and CDR2 sequences are SGHRS and YFSETQ. V lost 2 bases, J lost 4 bases, and 12 bases lay in between. The CDR3 protein is CASSFGRGSETQYF. In DNA form, the CDR3 reads TGCGCCAGCAGCTTTGGAAGGGGATCAGAGACCCAGTACTTC.

This chain joins TRBV3-1 (or the pseudogene TRBV3-2) and TRBJ1-1, with D maybe TRBD1 (6 bases). Trimming took 5 bases from V and 4 from J, leaving 14 bases between them. This CDR3 contains 14 residues. Germline V gene sequence: CDR1 LGHDT, CDR2 YNNKEL (reference sequence). The DNA for the CDR3 is TGTGCCAGCAGCTCAGGGGTTATTGGCACTGAAGCTTTCTTT. This translates into CASSSGVIGTEAFF.

J is TRBJ2-7 and V is TRBV19; no reliable D call. CDR1 and CDR2 (germline): LNHDA, SQIVND (reference sequence). The CDR3 is 16 amino acids. V dropped 3 bases and J dropped 3 bases, with 18 bases sitting between them. The CDR3 DNA is TGTGCCAGTAGTATGACGGCACGGAGTTTAGTCTACGAGCAGTACTTC. This gives the protein CASSMTARSLVYEQYF.

By share, this clone counts as medium-sized. This chain links TRBV10-3 with TRBJ2-4, with D unresolved. This CDR3 is 12 amino acids long. Per the germline V gene, CDR1 is ENHRY and CDR2 is SYGVKD. Trimming removed 6 bases at V and 11 bases at J, with 14 bases between. The CDR3 region is CAISIDTYFQYF. The CDR3 coding sequence is TGTGCCATCAGCATAGACACCTATTTTCAGTACTTC.

The chain carries TRBV5-5 and TRBJ1-1, with TRBD1 matching over 7 bases. Germline V CDR1 and CDR2: SGHKS, YYEKEE (reference sequence). With 4 bases clipped from V and 3 bases from J, the junction kept 0 bases outside the gene matches. This CDR3 comprises 12 residues. CDR3 in amino acids: CASSTGDTEAFF. Here the CDR3 DNA reads TGTGCCAGCAGCACAGGGGACACTGAAGCTTTCTTT.

This clone is medium-sized (0.01 to 0.1%) in the sample. This sequence joins TRBV7-2 and TRBJ2-3; D call uncertain. The CDR3 has 13 amino acids. Germline V gene sequence: CDR1 SGHTA, CDR2 FQGNSA. V was clipped by 5 bases and J by 9 bases, with 15 bases between them. Written as DNA, the CDR3 is TGTGCCAGCAGCGAGAGCCGCGGCGCAACGCAGTATTTT. As protein: CASSESRGATQYF.

This clone was counted only a few times. The V gene is TRBV2, the J gene TRBJ2-7; D is uncertain. Germline V CDR1 and CDR2: SNHLY, FYNNEI. With 6 bases removed from V and 4 bases from J, the gap between germline ends came to 7 bases. CDR3 size: 11 residues. The CDR3 here is CASRTRYEQYF. The CDR3 DNA reads as TGTGCCAGCAGGACCAGGTACGAGCAGTACTTC.

The chain is built from TRBV30 and TRBJ1-1; no reliable D call. Germline CDR1 GTSNPN, CDR2 SVGIG (reference sequence). The CDR3 is 12 amino acids. The V end was cut by 4 bases, the J end by 3 bases, with 9 bases between. The CDR3 DNA follows: TGTGCCTGGACCCTCACGGACACTGAAGCTTTCTTT. Translated, it gives CAWTLTDTEAFF.

V gene TRBV9 combines with J gene TRBJ2-3; 9 bases fit TRBD2. J lost 3 bases, V lost 0 bases, and 5 bases had no gene match. CDR1 SGDLS and CDR2 YYNGEE come from the germline V gene. The CDR3 has 16 amino acids. This chain's CDR3 is CASSVVAGEETDTQYF. CDR3 sequence (DNA): TGTGCCAGCAGCGTAGTAGCGGGAGAGGAAACAGATACGCAGTATTTT. Based on the CDR3 plus reference TRBV9 and TRBJ2-3, the full variable domain is DSGVTQTPKHLITATGQRVTLRCSPRSGDLSVYWYQQSLDQGLQFLIQYYNGEERAKGNILERFSAQQFPDLHSELNLSSLELGDSALYFCASSVVAGEETDTQYFGPGTRLTVL.

This rearrangement joins TRBV5-1 to TRBJ2-1; 9 bases agree with TRBD2. V trimming: 1 base; J trimming: 10 bases; junction bases outside the gene matches: 15. Germline values: CDR1 SGHRS, CDR2 YFSETQ. This CDR3 has 17 amino acids. The CDR3: CASSLNSGRGGVGEQFF. DNA for the CDR3: TGCGCCAGCAGCTTGAATTCGGGGCGGGGGGGCGTCGGCGAGCAGTTCTTC.

The chain uses TRBV9 and TRBJ1-6, with D uncertain. The V gene's germline CDR1 is SGDLS and CDR2 YYNGEE. The germline V and J ends were trimmed by 3 bases and 7 bases, with 11 bases remaining between them. This CDR3 comprises 14 residues. CDR3 sequence reads: CASSGGLSNSPLHF. For the CDR3, the DNA is TGTGCCAGCAGCGGAGGGCTTTCGAATTCACCCCTCCACTTT.

The rearrangement joins TRBV10-3 to TRBJ1-1; the match to TRBD1 covers 9 bases. CDR3 length: 18 amino acids. Germline loops: CDR1 ENHRY, CDR2 SYGVKD. Trimming removed 4 bases from V and 4 bases from J; junction bases left unmatched: 16. The CDR3 is CAISGQPGQGASSTEAFF. The CDR3 DNA reads TGTGCCATCAGTGGACAACCGGGACAGGGAGCCTCAAGCACTGAAGCTTTCTTT.

This clone occurred once. J is TRBJ1-1 and V is TRBV7-3; 10 positions match TRBD1. V lost 6 bases and J lost 8; bases outside the gene matches: 9. The CDR3 consists of 14 residues. From germline, CDR1 is SGHTA and CDR2 FQGTGA. The CDR3 region is CASSPGTGAVEAFF. In DNA form, the CDR3 reads TGTGCCAGCAGTCCCGGGACAGGGGCGGTAGAAGCTTTCTTT. The variable domain in full, with the rest retrieved from reference TRBV7-3 and TRBJ1-1, is GAGVSQTPSNKVTEKGKYVELRCDPISGHTALYWYRQSLGQGPEFLIYFQGTGAADDSGLPNDRFFAVRPEGSVSTLKIQRTERGDSAVYLCASSPGTGAVEAFFGQGTRLTVV.

This rearrangement joins TRBV7-2 to TRBJ1-5; D remains ambiguous. Germline lookup yields CDR1 SGHTA and CDR2 FQGNSA. This CDR3 is built from 14 residues. The V and J ends lost 1 base and 9 bases respectively, with 13 bases between them. The chain's CDR3 is CASSLERPPGPQHF. CDR3 bases: TGTGCCAGCAGCTTAGAACGCCCACCGGGGCCCCAGCATTTT.

The gene calls are TRBV2 and TRBJ2-3; 11 bases fit TRBD2. This CDR3 has 16 residues. CDR1 and CDR2 (germline): SNHLY, FYNNEI. J gave up 3 bases and V 5 bases, and 7 bases lay outside the gene matches. The CDR3 coding sequence is TGTGCCAGCAGTTCCCTAGCGGGGGGAAGAACAGATACGCAGTATTTT. It is translated as CASSSLAGGRTDTQYF.

This clone came up a few times. The rearrangement uses TRBV7-2 and TRBJ1-5, with unresolved D. This CDR3 has 12 amino acids. Germline CDR1 SGHTA, CDR2 FQGNSA. V lost 1 base to trimming and J lost 6 bases, with 4 bases between them. CDR3 residues: CASSLELQPQHF. The CDR3 DNA reads TGTGCCAGCAGCTTAGAGCTTCAGCCCCAGCATTTT. The full variable domain, in which reference TRBV7-2 and TRBJ1-5 provide the parts outside the CDR3, is GAGVSQSPSNKVTEKGKDVELRCDPISGHTALYWYRQSLGQGLEFLIYFQGNSAPDKSGLPSDRFSAERTGGSVSTLTIQRTQQEDSAVYLCASSLELQPQHFGDGTRLSIL.

This chain joins TRBV7-3 and TRBJ1-1; D remains ambiguous. Germline V gene lookup returns CDR1 SGHTA and CDR2 FQGTGA. Trimming removed 2 bases at V and 4 bases at J, with 8 bases between. CDR3 length: 13 amino acids. CDR3 protein: CASSLGSGTEAFF. The CDR3 DNA follows: TGTGCCAGCAGCTTAGGGTCAGGCACTGAAGCTTTCTTT.

This clone was observed a single time. This rearrangement joins TRBV7-2 to TRBJ2-1; 7 positions match TRBD2. V lost 6 bases, J lost 0 bases, and 8 bases stayed unmatched. The CDR3 totals 16 residues. Germline V gene sequence: CDR1 SGHTA, CDR2 FQGNSA. Written as DNA, the CDR3 is TGTGCCAGCAGGCAAGGACTAGATAGCTCCTACAATGAGCAGTTCTTC. Translation: CASRQGLDSSYNEQFF.

This chain links TRBV6-2 or TRBV6-3 with TRBJ2-7; D gene ambiguous. The CDR3 has 16 residues. Trimming cost V 0 bases and J 2 bases, with 14 bases left between them. The germline V gene encodes CDR1 MNHEY and CDR2 SVGEGT. CDR3 amino acids: CASSYSYTDEAYEQYF. CDR3 DNA sequence: TGTGCCAGCAGTTACTCGTATACCGACGAGGCCTACGAGCAGTACTTC.

The genes are TRBV2 and TRBJ1-1; 7 nucleotides line up with TRBD1. The CDR3 covers 15 residues. The germline CDR1 and CDR2 sequences are SNHLY and FYNNEI. V lost 0 bases, J lost 1 base, and 2 bases stayed unmatched. CDR3 bases: TGTGCCAGCAGTGAAGCGCGGACAGGGAACACTGAAGCTTTCTTT. This codes for CASSEARTGNTEAFF.

This chain connects TRBV5-8 to TRBJ2-1; D is perhaps TRBD2 (6 bases). V lost 4 bases, J lost 5 bases, and 13 bases lay in between. CDR3 size: 14 residues. CDR1 is SGHTS, CDR2 YDEGEE, per germline. CDR3 residues: CASSNGLSHNEQFF. The CDR3 DNA sequence: TGTGCCAGCAGCAATGGACTATCGCACAATGAGCAGTTCTTC.

The chain recombines TRBV19 with TRBJ1-2; 7 nucleotides line up with TRBD1. The V and J ends lost 6 bases and 4 bases, in that order; junction bases with no gene match: 8. CDR3 length: 14 residues. Germline values: CDR1 LNHDA, CDR2 SQIVND (reference sequence). CDR3 coding DNA: TGTGCCAGTAGCAGAACAGGGGTTGGCTATGGCTACACCTTC. It codes for CASSRTGVGYGYTF. Supplemented by reference TRBV19 and TRBJ1-2, the full variable domain reads DGGITQSPKYLFRKEGQNVTLSCEQNLNHDAMYWYRQDPGQGLRLIYYSQIVNDFQKGDIAEGYSVSREKKESFPLTVTSAQKNPTAFYLCASSRTGVGYGYTFGSGTRLTVV.

The V gene is TRBV27, the J gene TRBJ2-3; 9 nucleotides match TRBD2. Germline CDR1 and CDR2: MNHEY and SMNVEV (reference sequence). This CDR3 region has 17 residues. V lost 1 base to trimming and J lost 0 bases; unmatched junction nucleotides: 5. The CDR3 DNA sequence: TGTGCCAGCAGTTTATGGGCTAGCGGGGCTAGCACAGATACGCAGTATTTT. Residues: CASSLWASGASTDTQYF.

The chain couples TRBV18 to TRBJ1-2; weak D call: TRBD1 (5 bases). This CDR3 is built from 15 residues. Trimming pared 3 bases from V and 4 bases from J, leaving 15 bases between. Germline CDR1 reads KGHSH; CDR2 reads LQKENI. In nucleotides, the CDR3 is TGTGCCAGCTCACCGTCGCCAGGGCCGATCTATGGCTACACCTTC. Protein sequence: CASSPSPGPIYGYTF.

The CDR3 nucleotides read TGTGCCAGCTCCAAGGGGGTCGGGCAGTACTTC. Protein: CASSKGVGQYF. V gene TRBV12-3 or TRBV12-4 combines with J gene TRBJ2-7; D might be TRBD1 (6 bases). Trimming stripped 8 bases from V and 9 bases from J, with 14 bases between. The CDR3 is 11 residues long.

This chain links TRBV6-2 or TRBV6-3 with TRBJ2-1; TRBD2 matches at 10 bases. The CDR3 is made up of 15 amino acids. Trimming cost V 7 bases and J 6 bases; bases outside gene matches: 9. Germline CDR1 MNHEY, CDR2 SVGEGT. The CDR3 reads CASNPGTSDFNEQFF. CDR3 DNA: TGTGCCAGCAACCCCGGGACTAGCGATTTCAATGAGCAGTTCTTC.